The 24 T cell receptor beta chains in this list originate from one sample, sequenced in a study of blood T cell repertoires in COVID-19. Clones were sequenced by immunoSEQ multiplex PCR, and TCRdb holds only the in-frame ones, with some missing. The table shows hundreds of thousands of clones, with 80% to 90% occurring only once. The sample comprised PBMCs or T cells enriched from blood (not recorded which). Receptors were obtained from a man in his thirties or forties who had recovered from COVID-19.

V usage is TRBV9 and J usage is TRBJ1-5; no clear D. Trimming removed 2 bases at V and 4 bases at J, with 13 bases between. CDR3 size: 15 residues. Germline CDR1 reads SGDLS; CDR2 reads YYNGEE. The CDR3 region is CASSVGLWSNQPQHF. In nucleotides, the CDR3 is TGTGCCAGCAGCGTCGGACTCTGGTCAAATCAGCCCCAGCATTTT. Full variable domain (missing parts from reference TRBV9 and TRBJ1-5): DSGVTQTPKHLITATGQRVTLRCSPRSGDLSVYWYQQSLDQGLQFLIQYYNGEERAKGNILERFSAQQFPDLHSELNLSSLELGDSALYFCASSVGLWSNQPQHFGDGTRLSIL.

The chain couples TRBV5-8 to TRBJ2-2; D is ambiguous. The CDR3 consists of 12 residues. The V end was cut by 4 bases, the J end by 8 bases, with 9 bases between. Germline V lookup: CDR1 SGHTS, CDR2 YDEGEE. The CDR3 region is CASSNYAGELFF. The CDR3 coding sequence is TGTGCCAGCAGCAACTACGCTGGGGAGCTGTTTTTT.

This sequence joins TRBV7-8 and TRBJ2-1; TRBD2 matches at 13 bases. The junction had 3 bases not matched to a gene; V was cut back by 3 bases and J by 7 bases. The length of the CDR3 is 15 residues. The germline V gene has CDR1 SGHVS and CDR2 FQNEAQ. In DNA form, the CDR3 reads TGTGCCAGCAGCTTCACTAGCGGGAGGGGGAATGAGCAGTTCTTC. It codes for CASSFTSGRGNEQFF.

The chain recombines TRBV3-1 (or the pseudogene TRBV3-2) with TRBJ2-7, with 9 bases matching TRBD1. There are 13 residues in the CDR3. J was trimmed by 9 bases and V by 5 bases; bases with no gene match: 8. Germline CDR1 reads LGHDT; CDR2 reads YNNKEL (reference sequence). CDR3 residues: CASSSGQGFGQYF. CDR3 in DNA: TGTGCCAGCAGCTCGGGACAGGGCTTTGGGCAGTACTTC.

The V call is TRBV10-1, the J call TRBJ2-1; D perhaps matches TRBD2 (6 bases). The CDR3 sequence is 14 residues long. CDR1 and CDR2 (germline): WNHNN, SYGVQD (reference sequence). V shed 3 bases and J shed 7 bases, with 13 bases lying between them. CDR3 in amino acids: CASSDSGEWNEQFF. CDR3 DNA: TGCGCCAGCAGTGATTCGGGAGAATGGAATGAGCAGTTCTTC.

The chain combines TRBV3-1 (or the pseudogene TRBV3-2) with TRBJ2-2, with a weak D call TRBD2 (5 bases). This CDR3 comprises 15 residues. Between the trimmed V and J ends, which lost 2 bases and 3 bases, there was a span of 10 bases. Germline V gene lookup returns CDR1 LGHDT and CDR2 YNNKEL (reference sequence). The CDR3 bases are TGTGCCAGCAGCCAAAACAGCGGAGACACCGGGGAGCTGTTTTTT. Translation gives CASSQNSGDTGELFF.

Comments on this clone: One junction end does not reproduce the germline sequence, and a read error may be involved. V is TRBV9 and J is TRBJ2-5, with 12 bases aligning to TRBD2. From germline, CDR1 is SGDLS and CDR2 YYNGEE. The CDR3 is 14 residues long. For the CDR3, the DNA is TGTGCCAGCAGTGAGACTAGCGGGAGAGAGAACCAGTACTTC. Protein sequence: CASSETSGRENQYF.

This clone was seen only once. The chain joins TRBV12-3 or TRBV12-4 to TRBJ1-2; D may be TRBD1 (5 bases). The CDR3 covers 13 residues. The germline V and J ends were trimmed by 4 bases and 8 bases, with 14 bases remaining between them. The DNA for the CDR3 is TGTGCCAGCAGTTATTCAGGGTCCCAGGGCTACACCTTC. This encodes CASSYSGSQGYTF.

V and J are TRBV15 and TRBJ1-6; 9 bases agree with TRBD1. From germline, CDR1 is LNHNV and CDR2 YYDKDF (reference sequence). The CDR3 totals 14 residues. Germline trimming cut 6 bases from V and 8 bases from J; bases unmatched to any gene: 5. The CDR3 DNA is TGTGCCACCAGACAGGACAGGGGTTATTCACCCCTCCACTTT. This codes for CATRQDRGYSPLHF.

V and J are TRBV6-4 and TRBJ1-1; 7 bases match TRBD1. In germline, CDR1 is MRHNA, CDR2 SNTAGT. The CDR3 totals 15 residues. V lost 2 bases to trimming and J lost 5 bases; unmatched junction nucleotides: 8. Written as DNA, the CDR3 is TGTGCCAGCAGTGACACAAGACAGGGCCAGACTGAAGCTTTCTTT. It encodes CASSDTRQGQTEAFF.

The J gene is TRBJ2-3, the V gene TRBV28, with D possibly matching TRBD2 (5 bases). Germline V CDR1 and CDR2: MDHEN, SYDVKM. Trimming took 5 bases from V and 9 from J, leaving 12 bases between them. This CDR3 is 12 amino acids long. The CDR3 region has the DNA TGTGCCAGCAGTCAGCCGGGATCAACGCAGTATTTT. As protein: CASSQPGSTQYF.

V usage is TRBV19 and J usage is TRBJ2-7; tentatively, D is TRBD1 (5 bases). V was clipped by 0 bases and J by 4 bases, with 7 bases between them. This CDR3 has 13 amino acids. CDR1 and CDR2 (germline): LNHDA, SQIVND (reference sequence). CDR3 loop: CASSIDREYEQYF. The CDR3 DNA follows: TGTGCCAGTAGTATAGACAGGGAATACGAGCAGTACTTC. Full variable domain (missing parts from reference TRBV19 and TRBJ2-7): DGGITQSPKYLFRKEGQNVTLSCEQNLNHDAMYWYRQDPGQGLRLIYYSQIVNDFQKGDIAEGYSVSREKKESFPLTVTSAQKNPTAFYLCASSIDREYEQYFGPGTRLTVT.

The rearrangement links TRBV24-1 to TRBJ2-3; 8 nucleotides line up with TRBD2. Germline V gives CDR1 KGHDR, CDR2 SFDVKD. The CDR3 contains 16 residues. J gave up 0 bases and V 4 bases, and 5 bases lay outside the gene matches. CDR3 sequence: CATSDPGGRSTDTQYF. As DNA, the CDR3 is TGTGCCACCAGTGACCCGGGAGGGCGGAGCACAGATACGCAGTATTTT.

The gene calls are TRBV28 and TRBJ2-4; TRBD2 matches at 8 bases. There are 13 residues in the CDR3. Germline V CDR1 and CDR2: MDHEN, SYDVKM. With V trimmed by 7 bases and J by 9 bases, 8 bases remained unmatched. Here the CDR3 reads CASTNREGGIQYF. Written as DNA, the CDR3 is TGTGCCAGCACCAACCGGGAGGGAGGCATTCAGTACTTC.

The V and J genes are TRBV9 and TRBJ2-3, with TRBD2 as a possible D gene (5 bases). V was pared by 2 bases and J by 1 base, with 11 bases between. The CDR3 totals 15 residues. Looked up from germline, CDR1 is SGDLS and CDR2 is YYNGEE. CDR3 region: CASSVGDIGTDTQYF. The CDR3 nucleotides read TGTGCCAGCAGCGTCGGGGATATCGGCACAGATACGCAGTATTTT.

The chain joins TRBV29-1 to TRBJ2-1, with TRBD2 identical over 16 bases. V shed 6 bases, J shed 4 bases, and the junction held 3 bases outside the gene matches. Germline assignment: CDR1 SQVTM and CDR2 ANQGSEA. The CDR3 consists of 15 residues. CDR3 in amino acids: CSVGLAGGGYNEQFF. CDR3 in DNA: TGCAGCGTGGGACTAGCGGGAGGGGGGTACAATGAGCAGTTCTTC.

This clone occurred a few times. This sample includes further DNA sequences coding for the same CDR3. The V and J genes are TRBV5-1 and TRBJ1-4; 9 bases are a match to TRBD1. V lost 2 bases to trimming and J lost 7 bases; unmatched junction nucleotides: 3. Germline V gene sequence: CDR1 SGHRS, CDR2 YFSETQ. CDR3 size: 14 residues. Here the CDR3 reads CASSLGQGSEKLFF. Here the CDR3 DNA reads TGCGCCAGCAGCTTAGGACAGGGGAGTGAAAAACTGTTTTTT.

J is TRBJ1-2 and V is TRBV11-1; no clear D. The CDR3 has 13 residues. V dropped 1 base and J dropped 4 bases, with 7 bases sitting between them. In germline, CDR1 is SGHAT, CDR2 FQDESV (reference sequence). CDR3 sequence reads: CASSLDQAYGYTF. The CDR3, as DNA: TGTGCCAGCAGCTTAGATCAGGCCTATGGCTACACCTTC.

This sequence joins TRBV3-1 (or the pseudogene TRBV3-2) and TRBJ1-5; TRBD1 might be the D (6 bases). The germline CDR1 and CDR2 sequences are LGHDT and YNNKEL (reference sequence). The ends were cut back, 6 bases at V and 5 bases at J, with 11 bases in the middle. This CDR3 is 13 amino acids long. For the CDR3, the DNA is TGTGCCAGCAGTACAGGGCTGGATCAGCCCCAGCATTTT. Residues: CASSTGLDQPQHF.

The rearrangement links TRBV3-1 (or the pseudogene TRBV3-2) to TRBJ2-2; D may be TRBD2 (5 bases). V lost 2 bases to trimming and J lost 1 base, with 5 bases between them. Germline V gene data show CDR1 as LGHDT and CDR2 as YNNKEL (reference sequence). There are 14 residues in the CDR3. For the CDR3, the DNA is TGTGCCAGCAGCCAAAGCGGGAACACCGGGGAGCTGTTTTTT. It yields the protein CASSQSGNTGELFF.

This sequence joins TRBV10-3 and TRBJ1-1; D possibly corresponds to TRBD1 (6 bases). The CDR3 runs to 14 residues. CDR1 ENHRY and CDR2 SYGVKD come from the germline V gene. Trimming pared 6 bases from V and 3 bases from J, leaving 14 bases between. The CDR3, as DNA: TGTGCCATCAGACACGGGACACTGGACACTGAAGCTTTCTTT. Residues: CAIRHGTLDTEAFF.

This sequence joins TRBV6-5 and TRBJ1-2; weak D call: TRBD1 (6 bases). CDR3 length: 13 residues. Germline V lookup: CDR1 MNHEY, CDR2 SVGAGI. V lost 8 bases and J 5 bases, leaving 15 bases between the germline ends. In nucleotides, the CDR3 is TGTGCCAGCGCCCTGGACAGAAATTATGGCTACACCTTC. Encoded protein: CASALDRNYGYTF.

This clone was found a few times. The CDR3 loop reads CASSQDRQKQYF. In nucleotides, the CDR3 is TGTGCCAGCAGCCAAGACAGACAGAAGCAGTACTTC. This rearrangement joins TRBV3-1 (or the pseudogene TRBV3-2) to TRBJ2-7; possibly TRBD1 for D (5 bases). Germline lookup yields CDR1 LGHDT and CDR2 YNNKEL (reference sequence). This CDR3 is 12 amino acids long. V was clipped by 0 bases and J by 8 bases, with 8 bases between them.

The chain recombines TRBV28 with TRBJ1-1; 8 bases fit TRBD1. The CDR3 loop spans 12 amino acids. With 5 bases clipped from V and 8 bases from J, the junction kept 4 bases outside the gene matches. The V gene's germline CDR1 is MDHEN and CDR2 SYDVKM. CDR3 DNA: TGTGCCAGCAGTACGGGACAGGTAGAAGCTTTCTTT. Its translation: CASSTGQVEAFF. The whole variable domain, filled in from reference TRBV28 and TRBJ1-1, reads DVKVTQSSRYLVKRTGEKVFLECVQDMDHENMFWYRQDPGLGLRLIYFSYDVKMKEKGDIPEGYSVSREKKERFSLILESASTNQTSMYLCASSTGQVEAFFGQGTRLTVV.